This T cell receptor (beta chain) was observed in a study of blood T cell repertoires in COVID-19. CDR3 size: 17 residues. Germline CDR1 reads MNHEY; CDR2 reads SVGEGT. V lost 0 bases to trimming and J lost 2 bases, with 14 bases between them. Method: immunoSEQ multiplex PCR; TCRdb's copy keeps in-frame clones and lacks some. The sample carries 250,000 to 300,000 clones, roughly 93% recorded once. V and J are TRBV6-2 or TRBV6-3 and TRBJ1-5; D possibly corresponds to TRBD1 (5 bases). Sequenced: PBMCs or T cells enriched from blood (not recorded which). This clonotype was sampled from a woman aged 40 to 55 with acute COVID-19. The CDR3 here is CASSYSTQGGGNQPQHF. CDR3 in DNA: TGTGCCAGCAGTTACTCAACTCAGGGCGGCGGCAATCAGCCCCAGCATTTT.